These 19 T cell receptor beta chains came from one sample sequenced in a study of cytomegalovirus exposure and HLA in healthy donors. Assay: immunoSEQ multiplex PCR; the TCRdb copy retains only in-frame clones and omits some. The sample includes about 140,000 clones, about 86% of them seen just once. The sequenced sample was PBMCs. All receptors derive from a woman aged 18 to 35 in good health and CMV-seropositive.

The gene calls are TRBV2 and TRBJ2-5, with TRBD2 identical over 8 bases. The CDR3 is 13 amino acids. The germline V gene encodes CDR1 SNHLY and CDR2 FYNNEI. V was pared by 6 bases and J by 4 bases, with 4 bases of the junction left unmatched. For the CDR3, the DNA is TGTGCCAGCAGGGTCGGACTAGCAGAGACCCAGTACTTC. Protein product: CASRVGLAETQYF. Full variable domain (rest looked up from reference TRBV2 and TRBJ2-5): EPEVTQTPSHQVTQMGQEVILRCVPISNHLYFYWYRQILGQKVEFLVSFYNNEISEKSEIFDDQFSVERPDGSNFTLKIRSTKLEDSAMYFCASRVGLAETQYFGPGTRLLVL.

There are a few counts of this clone. The V call is TRBV6-5, the J call TRBJ1-2; 7 nucleotides agree with TRBD1. The CDR3 consists of 14 residues. The trim removed 5 bases at V and 1 base at J, leaving 4 bases unmatched. CDR1 is MNHEY and CDR2 is SVGAGI in the germline V gene. The DNA of the CDR3 is TGTGCCAGCAGTAGACAGGGAGTTAACTATGGCTACACCTTC. As protein: CASSRQGVNYGYTF.

The chain has TRBV7-9 and TRBJ2-7; 7 nucleotides align to TRBD1. Germline CDR1 is SEHNR and CDR2 is FQNEAQ (reference sequence). The CDR3 sequence is 14 residues long. Germline trimming cut 3 bases from V and 3 bases from J; bases unmatched to any gene: 5. The chain's CDR3 is CASSFGQGDYEQYF. The CDR3 DNA follows: TGTGCCAGCAGCTTCGGGCAGGGGGACTACGAGCAGTACTTC.

There are a few counts of this clone. The J gene is TRBJ2-7, the V gene TRBV28; D unresolved. This CDR3 region has 13 residues. V was trimmed by 8 bases and J by 0 bases, leaving 11 bases between them. Germline V gene sequence: CDR1 MDHEN, CDR2 SYDVKM. This chain's CDR3 is CASYAYSSYEQYF. The CDR3 DNA sequence: TGTGCCAGCTACGCCTACAGCTCCTACGAGCAGTACTTC. The complete variable domain, with remaining parts taken from reference TRBV28 and TRBJ2-7, reads DVKVTQSSRYLVKRTGEKVFLECVQDMDHENMFWYRQDPGLGLRLIYFSYDVKMKEKGDIPEGYSVSREKKERFSLILESASTNQTSMYLCASYAYSSYEQYFGPGTRLTVT.

The chain carries TRBV2 and TRBJ1-2, with D possibly being TRBD1 (6 bases). V shed 7 bases and J shed 3 bases, with 12 bases lying between them. The germline V gene has CDR1 SNHLY and CDR2 FYNNEI. This CDR3 is 13 amino acids long. The chain's CDR3 is CASTTTGHYGYTF. CDR3 DNA: TGTGCCAGCACCACGACAGGACACTATGGCTACACCTTC.

V is TRBV7-2 and J is TRBJ1-2; TRBD1 matches 9 bases. Germline CDR1 is SGHTA and CDR2 is FQGNSA. V lost 5 bases and J lost 5; bases outside the gene matches: 6. The CDR3 length is 14 residues. CDR3 loop: CASSLGDREYGYTF. CDR3 sequence (DNA): TGTGCCAGCAGCCTAGGGGACAGGGAATATGGCTACACCTTC.

In its sample, this clone was seen once. This chain connects TRBV15 to TRBJ2-6; the D is unclear. Between the trimmed V and J ends, which lost 0 bases and 0 bases, there was a span of 3 bases. This CDR3 is built from 15 residues. The germline V gene has CDR1 LNHNV and CDR2 YYDKDF (reference sequence). The CDR3 DNA is TGTGCCACCAGCAGAGACAACTCTGGGGCCAACGTCCTGACTTTC. Its protein is CATSRDNSGANVLTF.

CDR3 region: CASSPRGGINEKLFF. Here the CDR3 DNA reads TGTGCCAGCAGCCCCCGCGGAGGGATTAATGAAAAACTGTTTTTT. The V gene is TRBV7-2, the J gene TRBJ1-4; no reliable D call. With 5 bases removed from V and 4 bases from J, the gap between germline ends came to 14 bases. Germline CDR1 SGHTA, CDR2 FQGNSA. The CDR3 has 15 amino acids.

The J gene is TRBJ2-7, the V gene TRBV7-9; 9 bases agree with TRBD2. CDR3 size: 15 residues. Germline trimming cut 6 bases from V and 3 bases from J; bases unmatched to any gene: 9. Looked up from germline, CDR1 is SEHNR and CDR2 is FQNEAQ (reference sequence). The CDR3 coding sequence is TGTGCCAGCAGTAACGGGGCGGGGGGGCGCTACGAGCAGTACTTC. This translates into CASSNGAGGRYEQYF.

The chain carries TRBV27 and TRBJ1-1; a possible D gene is TRBD1 (5 bases). The germline V and J ends were trimmed by 8 bases and 1 base, with 14 bases remaining between them. Germline loops: CDR1 MNHEY, CDR2 SMNVEV (reference sequence). This CDR3 has 14 residues. The CDR3 nucleotides are TGTGCCAGCCGAGGACAAGGACGGAACACTGAAGCTTTCTTT. This gives the protein CASRGQGRNTEAFF.

The CDR3 reads CATWARDSHTGELFF. The CDR3 nucleotides are TGCGCCACCTGGGCCAGGGACAGTCACACCGGGGAGCTGTTTTTT. The rearrangement uses TRBV5-1 and TRBJ2-2; 7 nucleotides line up with TRBD1. V shed 9 bases, J shed 3 bases, and the junction held 11 bases outside the gene matches. CDR1 SGHRS and CDR2 YFSETQ come from the germline V gene. The CDR3 contains 15 residues.

This chain joins TRBV7-9 and TRBJ2-5, with unresolved D. Germline V lookup: CDR1 SEHNR, CDR2 FQNEAQ (reference sequence). V was clipped by 2 bases and J by 5 bases, with 6 bases between them. The CDR3 contains 12 residues. As DNA, the CDR3 is TGTGCCAGCAGCTTATCGTTGGAGACCCAGTACTTC. Protein: CASSLSLETQYF.

The rearrangement links TRBV2 to TRBJ1-1; D unclear. V lost 4 bases and J lost 1, with 7 bases in between. The germline V gene encodes CDR1 SNHLY and CDR2 FYNNEI. The CDR3 length is 13 residues. The CDR3 loop reads CASSVNRNTEAFF. DNA of the CDR3: TGTGCCAGCAGTGTTAACAGGAACACTGAAGCTTTCTTT.

V gene TRBV5-4 combines with J gene TRBJ2-1; a possible D gene is TRBD2 (5 bases). The CDR3 runs to 15 residues. The V gene's germline CDR1 is SGHNT and CDR2 YYREEE (reference sequence). Trimming stripped 1 base from V and 3 bases from J, with 11 bases between. CDR3 bases: TGTGCCAGCAGCTTGAGTCTAGCCGTCTACAATGAGCAGTTCTTC. Protein: CASSLSLAVYNEQFF. Full variable domain (rest looked up from reference TRBV5-4 and TRBJ2-1): ETGVTQSPTHLIKTRGQQVTLRCSSQSGHNTVSWYQQALGQGPQFIFQYYREEENGRGNFPPRFSGLQFPNYSSELNVNALELDDSALYLCASSLSLAVYNEQFFGPGTRLTVL.

DNA of the CDR3: TGTGCCAGCAGCTCCCTACAGAATAGACAGACCCCGTATAATTCACCCCTCCACTTT. It yields the protein CASSSLQNRQTPYNSPLHF. The chain employs TRBV7-6 and TRBJ1-6, with D perhaps TRBD1 (5 bases). Between the trimmed V and J ends, which lost 4 bases and 4 bases, there was a span of 23 bases. The germline gives CDR1 SGHVS, CDR2 FNYEAQ. This CDR3 comprises 19 residues.

This clone was detected a few times. This sequence joins TRBV5-1 and TRBJ2-7; 8 positions agree with TRBD1. CDR1 SGHRS and CDR2 YFSETQ come from the germline V gene. V lost 4 bases and J lost 6; bases outside the gene matches: 9. The CDR3 totals 14 residues. The CDR3 protein is CASSPRLTGAEQYF. CDR3 bases: TGCGCCAGCAGCCCCCGGCTGACAGGGGCCGAGCAGTACTTC.

This rearrangement joins TRBV28 to TRBJ2-7, with 8 nucleotides matching TRBD2. Germline V gene lookup returns CDR1 MDHEN and CDR2 SYDVKM. Germline trimming cut 6 bases from V and 0 bases from J; bases unmatched to any gene: 4. The CDR3 consists of 14 residues. The CDR3 here is CASRAGGSSYEQYF. In DNA, the CDR3 is TGTGCCAGCAGGGCGGGGGGCAGCTCCTACGAGCAGTACTTC.

The rearrangement joins TRBV30 to TRBJ1-5, with no clear D. V gave up 0 bases and J gave up 9 bases, with 9 bases separating them. CDR1 and CDR2 (germline): GTSNPN, SVGIG (reference sequence). The CDR3 is 12 amino acids. CDR3 DNA: TGTGCCTGGAGTGTGCGGGGTGGGCCCCAGCATTTT. It codes for CAWSVRGGPQHF.

The CDR3 DNA sequence: TGTGCCAGCAGTTTAACCGGGACAGAAAACATTCAGTACTTC. This codes for CASSLTGTENIQYF. This chain links TRBV7-9 with TRBJ2-4; 7 bases line up with TRBD1. There are 14 residues in the CDR3. CDR1 is SEHNR, CDR2 FQNEAQ, per germline (reference sequence). Trimming at V came to 6 bases and at J to 5 bases, leaving 7 bases not matched to a gene.